This TCR beta chain stems from a study of blood T cell repertoires in COVID-19. Method: immunoSEQ multiplex PCR; TCRdb's copy keeps in-frame clones and lacks some. The data contain more than 300,000 clones, 85% to 90% of them seen just once; the ten biggest clones take up about 4%. CDR3 size: 14 residues. The germline gives CDR1 MNHEY, CDR2 SVGAGI. V lost 8 bases and J lost 4, with 17 bases in between. The TCR sequence derives from a man aged 30 to 45 who had recovered from COVID-19. The source material was PBMCs or T cells enriched from blood (not recorded which). The chain employs TRBV6-5 and TRBJ1-2, with D perhaps matching TRBD1 (5 bases). In DNA form, the CDR3 reads TGTGCCAGCCGCCCTTGGGGGGTGGGCTATGGCTACACCTTC. It translates to CASRPWGVGYGYTF.